These T cell receptor beta chains were read from a single sample in a study of PD-1 blockade in classical Hodgkin lymphoma. Using immunoSEQ multiplex PCR, the repertoire was profiled, and TCRdb retains in-frame clones only, with some absent. The table records over 50,000 clones, 87% of them present only once. Here the sequenced sample was peripheral blood mononuclear cells (PBMCs), taken before the fourth cycle of nivolumab. All receptors derive from a human donor with classical Hodgkin lymphoma. Both conserved end residues are part of each CDR3. The D gene is left open where the match is weak. Rows give clone size only sometimes, using once, few, many, or a class for an expanded clone.

V: TRBV6-1
D: .
J: TRBJ1-4
size: .
CDR3: CASSEGAGGGLGEKLFF
DNA: TGTGCCAGCAGTGAAGGTGCCGGGGGCGGGTTGGGGGAAAAACTGTTTTTT

V: TRBV5-1
D: .
J: TRBJ2-7
size: .
CDR3: CASSLDGVGTTDF
DNA: TGCGCCAGCAGCTTGGACGGGGTCGGGACCACGGATTTC

V: TRBV27
D: .
J: TRBJ2-6
size: .
CDR3: CASSFGQSGANVLTF
DNA: TGTGCCAGCAGTTTTGGGCAGTCTGGGGCCAACGTCCTGACTTTC

V: TRBV7-9
D: .
J: TRBJ2-2
size: .
CDR3: CASRTRGDTGELFF
DNA: TGTGCCAGCAGGACGAGGGGGGACACCGGGGAGCTGTTTTTT

V: TRBV7-8
D: .
J: TRBJ1-5
size: .
CDR3: CASSTDPRGGQPQHF
DNA: TGTGCCAGCAGCACAGACCCCCGGGGAGGTCAGCCCCAGCATTTT

V: TRBV9
D: TRBD2
J: TRBJ2-1
size: .
CDR3: CASSGTSGGNEQFF
DNA: TGTGCCAGCTCGGGGACTAGCGGGGGGAATGAGCAGTTCTTC

V: TRBV4-1
D: TRBD2
J: TRBJ2-1
size: .
CDR3: CASSQERGGYNEQFF
DNA: TGCGCCAGCAGCCAAGAACGGGGGGGCTACAATGAGCAGTTCTTC

V: TRBV5-1
D: TRBD1
J: TRBJ1-1
size: .
CDR3: CASSLETGGEAFF
DNA: TGCGCCAGCAGCTTGGAGACAGGGGGGGAAGCTTTCTTT

V: TRBV5-1
D: .
J: TRBJ1-5
size: .
CDR3: CASSLDPGRNQPQHF
DNA: TGCGCCAGCAGCTTGGACCCAGGCAGGAATCAGCCCCAGCATTTT

V: TRBV5-1
D: TRBD1
J: TRBJ2-1
size: .
CDR3: CASVEGTGVANEQFF
DNA: TGCGCCAGCGTGGAAGGGACAGGGGTTGCAAATGAGCAGTTCTTC

V: TRBV19
D: .
J: TRBJ2-1
size: once
CDR3: CASSSSGPSSYNEQFF
DNA: TGTGCCAGTAGTAGTAGCGGACCAAGCTCCTACAATGAGCAGTTCTTC

V: TRBV5-1
D: .
J: TRBJ1-5
size: .
CDR3: CASSYTGMGQPQHF
DNA: TGCGCCAGCAGCTACACAGGGATGGGTCAGCCCCAGCATTTT

V: TRBV7-9
D: .
J: TRBJ1-3
size: once
CDR3: CASSFGGLSSGNTIYF
DNA: TGTGCCAGCAGCTTTGGGGGGCTAAGCTCTGGAAACACCATATATTTT

V: TRBV7-9
D: .
J: TRBJ1-2
size: .
CDR3: CASSLGSSGYTF
DNA: TGTGCCAGCAGCTTAGGTTCCTCTGGCTACACCTTC

V: TRBV19
D: TRBD1
J: TRBJ2-7
size: .
CDR3: CASSGPGQNYEQYF
DNA: TGTGCCAGTAGCGGTCCGGGACAGAACTACGAGCAGTACTTC

V: TRBV9
D: TRBD2
J: TRBJ2-5
size: .
CDR3: CASSGGGLETQYF
DNA: TGTGCCAGCAGTGGGGGGGGTCTGGAGACCCAGTACTTC

V: TRBV5-1
D: TRBD1
J: TRBJ2-3
size: once
CDR3: CASSLGQGRDTQYF
DNA: TGCGCCAGCAGCTTGGGACAGGGAAGAGATACGCAGTATTTT

V: TRBV6-6
D: .
J: TRBJ2-4
size: .
CDR3: CASSYPLGAKNIQYF
DNA: TGTGCCAGCAGTTATCCCCTAGGGGCCAAAAACATTCAGTACTTC

V: TRBV18
D: .
J: TRBJ2-5
size: .
CDR3: CASSPQDYGTQYF
DNA: TGTGCCAGCTCACCACAGGACTACGGGACCCAGTACTTC

V: TRBV5-1
D: .
J: TRBJ1-3
size: .
CDR3: CASSLGQEGNTIYF
DNA: TGCGCCAGCAGCTTGGGTCAGGAGGGAAACACCATATATTTT

V: TRBV13
D: .
J: TRBJ1-5
size: .
CDR3: CASSRGRGNQPQHF
DNA: TGTGCCAGCAGCAGGGGAAGAGGCAATCAGCCCCAGCATTTT

V: TRBV5-1
D: .
J: TRBJ2-2
size: .
CDR3: CASSLQGPGELFF
DNA: TGCGCCAGCAGCTTACAGGGCCCCGGGGAGCTGTTTTTT

V: TRBV5-4
D: .
J: TRBJ2-1
size: .
CDR3: CASSPAGGNEQFF
DNA: TGTGCCAGCAGCCCGGCTGGGGGCAATGAGCAGTTCTTC

V: TRBV5-1
D: .
J: TRBJ2-2
size: .
CDR3: CASSSQVNTGELFF
DNA: TGCGCCAGCAGCTCCCAGGTGAACACCGGGGAGCTGTTTTTT

V: TRBV5-1
D: .
J: TRBJ2-3
size: .
CDR3: CASSLGGVSTDTQYF
DNA: TGCGCCAGCAGCTTAGGAGGGGTGAGCACAGATACGCAGTATTTT

V: TRBV6-1
D: .
J: TRBJ1-6
size: few
CDR3: CASSAQDGYNSPLHF
DNA: TGTGCCAGCAGTGCGCAGGACGGCTATAATTCACCCCTCCACTTT

V: TRBV10-2
D: .
J: TRBJ1-1
size: .
CDR3: CASSTLGARGTEAFF
DNA: TGCGCCAGCAGCACCCTGGGGGCTAGGGGCACTGAAGCTTTCTTT

V: TRBV12-5
D: .
J: TRBJ2-1
size: .
CDR3: CASGPQNLDEQFF
DNA: TGTGCTAGTGGACCGCAAAACCTGGATGAGCAGTTCTTC

V: TRBV5-1
D: .
J: TRBJ2-5
size: .
CDR3: CASSQGAQVLETQYF
DNA: TGCGCCAGCAGCCAAGGGGCACAGGTTTTGGAGACCCAGTACTTC

V: TRBV28
D: TRBD1
J: TRBJ1-2
size: .
CDR3: CASSLSDRVMGEGYTF
DNA: TGTGCCAGCAGTTTATCGGACAGGGTGATGGGGGAGGGCTACACCTTC

V: TRBV5-5
D: .
J: TRBJ1-1
size: .
CDR3: CASSLGGGNTEAFF
DNA: TGTGCCAGCAGCTTGGGTGGGGGGAATACTGAAGCTTTCTTT

V: TRBV5-1
D: .
J: TRBJ1-1
size: .
CDR3: CASSQGRGINTEAFF
DNA: TGCGCCAGCAGCCAAGGGAGGGGAATCAACACTGAAGCTTTCTTT

V: TRBV7-9
D: .
J: TRBJ1-3
size: once
CDR3: CASSLQVALGNTIYF
DNA: TGTGCCAGCAGCTTACAGGTCGCGCTAGGGAACACCATATATTTT

V: TRBV5-1
D: TRBD1
J: TRBJ2-2
size: .
CDR3: CASTPGQGGTGELFF
DNA: TGCGCCAGCACCCCGGGACAGGGGGGCACCGGGGAGCTGTTTTTT

V: TRBV5-1
D: TRBD2
J: TRBJ2-7
size: .
CDR3: CASSLSGGGSYEQYF
DNA: TGCGCCAGCAGCTTAAGTGGCGGGGGTTCCTACGAGCAGTACTTC

V: TRBV7-9
D: .
J: TRBJ1-6
size: .
CDR3: CASSPRIYSPLHF
DNA: TGTGCCAGCAGCCCGCGGATATATTCACCCCTCCACTTT

V: TRBV5-1
D: .
J: TRBJ1-3
size: few
CDR3: CASSPSLTGNTIYF
DNA: TGCGCCAGCAGCCCCAGTCTAACTGGAAACACCATATATTTT

V: TRBV7-9
D: TRBD1
J: TRBJ2-3
size: few
CDR3: CASSPGQGTDTQYF
DNA: TGTGCCAGCAGCCCAGGACAGGGGACAGATACGCAGTATTTT

V: TRBV23-1
D: TRBD2
J: TRBJ2-3
size: .
CDR3: CASSQSRRGDVTDTQYF
DNA: TGCGCCAGCAGTCAATCGAGACGGGGGGACGTCACAGATACGCAGTATTTT

V: TRBV25-1
D: .
J: TRBJ2-1
size: once
CDR3: CASSPDRKRYNEQFF
DNA: TGTGCCAGCAGTCCTGACAGGAAAAGGTACAATGAGCAGTTCTTC

V: TRBV5-1
D: TRBD1
J: TRBJ1-2
size: .
CDR3: CASSFADRGLDGYTF
DNA: TGCGCCAGCAGCTTTGCTGACAGGGGCTTGGATGGCTACACCTTC

V: TRBV29-1
D: TRBD1
J: TRBJ1-4
size: .
CDR3: CSVTTGGEKKLFF
DNA: TGCAGCGTTACGACAGGGGGGGAGAAAAAACTGTTTTTT

V: TRBV5-4
D: .
J: TRBJ1-1
size: .
CDR3: CASMGGARTEAFF
DNA: TGTGCCAGCATGGGCGGGGCGAGGACTGAAGCTTTCTTT

V: TRBV5-1
D: .
J: TRBJ1-6
size: .
CDR3: CASSLGSGGDSPLHF
DNA: TGCGCCAGCAGCTTGGGGTCAGGCGGGGATTCACCCCTCCACTTT

V: TRBV28
D: .
J: TRBJ1-3
size: .
CDR3: CASSLAGNTIYF
DNA: TGTGCCAGCAGTTTGGCTGGAAACACCATATATTTT

V: TRBV6-6
D: .
J: TRBJ2-6
size: .
CDR3: CASTLPGAGANVLTF
DNA: TGTGCCAGCACCCTCCCAGGGGCTGGGGCCAACGTCCTGACTTTC

V: TRBV5-1
D: .
J: TRBJ2-2
size: .
CDR3: CASTREGAGELFF
DNA: TGCGCCAGCACCCGAGAAGGGGCCGGGGAGCTGTTTTTT

V: TRBV5-1
D: .
J: TRBJ2-7
size: .
CDR3: CASSLRTPGSYEQYF
DNA: TGCGCCAGCAGCTTGCGGACACCTGGATCCTACGAGCAGTACTTC